The 27 T cell receptor beta chains presented below share a single source sample, sequenced in a study of PD-1 blockade in mismatch repair-deficient tumors. Using immunoSEQ multiplex PCR, the repertoire was profiled, and TCRdb retains in-frame clones only, with some absent. The sample records approximately 100,000 clones, 82% being singletons. This material consisted of peripheral blood, taken approximately 36 weeks after starting pembrolizumab. The source of these receptors is an adult with mismatch repair-deficient cancer.

In DNA, the CDR3 is TGTGCCAGCAGCGCACTGGATACCCAGTACTTC. Its translation is CASSALDTQYF. The rearrangement links TRBV7-9 to TRBJ2-5, with unresolved D. The CDR3 extends over 11 amino acids. Per the germline V gene, CDR1 is SEHNR and CDR2 is FQNEAQ (reference sequence). V lost 5 bases, J lost 8 bases, and 9 bases lay in between.

The CDR3, as DNA: TGTGCCAGCAGCGTAGCCAGCGGGAGGGCGGAAGAGCAGTACTTC. Translated: CASSVASGRAEEQYF. The chain recombines TRBV9 with TRBJ2-7, with TRBD2 matching over 10 bases. This CDR3 is built from 15 residues. CDR1 and CDR2 (germline): SGDLS, YYNGEE. After removal of 0 bases from V and 7 bases from J, the junction contained 7 bases not matched to a gene. The variable domain in full, with the rest retrieved from reference TRBV9 and TRBJ2-7, is DSGVTQTPKHLITATGQRVTLRCSPRSGDLSVYWYQQSLDQGLQFLIQYYNGEERAKGNILERFSAQQFPDLHSELNLSSLELGDSALYFCASSVASGRAEEQYFGPGTRLTVT.

The chain uses TRBV27 and TRBJ2-1, with TRBD2 identical over 9 bases. The CDR3 loop spans 15 amino acids. V was pared by 4 bases and J by 4 bases, with 5 bases of the junction left unmatched. Per the germline V gene, CDR1 is MNHEY and CDR2 is SMNVEV (reference sequence). The CDR3 sequence: CASSSLAGIYNEQFF. DNA for the CDR3: TGTGCCAGCAGTTCGCTAGCGGGAATATACAATGAGCAGTTCTTC.

This chain links TRBV30 with TRBJ2-3; 8 bases map to TRBD2. V shed 4 bases, J shed 0 bases, and the junction held 6 bases outside the gene matches. CDR3 size: 15 residues. Germline V gene sequence: CDR1 GTSNPN, CDR2 SVGIG (reference sequence). CDR3 in amino acids: CAWKTGLGSTDTQYF. Here the CDR3 DNA reads TGTGCCTGGAAGACGGGACTAGGGAGCACAGATACGCAGTATTTT.

The chain uses TRBV18 and TRBJ2-5, with D maybe TRBD2 (7 bases). CDR3 size: 14 residues. Between the trimmed V and J ends, which lost 2 bases and 5 bases, there was a span of 12 bases. Germline values: CDR1 KGHSH, CDR2 LQKENI. The CDR3 loop is CASSPGGGAETQYF. DNA for the CDR3: TGTGCCAGCTCACCAGGGGGGGGCGCGGAGACCCAGTACTTC.

The rearrangement links TRBV5-1 to TRBJ1-2; D is unclear. CDR1 is SGHRS, CDR2 YFSETQ, per germline. V was cut by 4 bases and J by 0 bases, with 10 bases left in between. The CDR3 sequence is 14 residues long. DNA for the CDR3: TGCGCCAGCAGCAAGGGAACAGCTAACTATGGCTACACCTTC. Protein sequence: CASSKGTANYGYTF.

The chain is built from TRBV18 and TRBJ2-7; possible D gene TRBD2, 6 bases. Trimming removed 0 bases from V and 9 bases from J, with 12 bases in between. The CDR3 has 13 residues. Germline CDR1 is KGHSH and CDR2 is LQKENI. The CDR3 is CASSPPGGAAQYF. The CDR3, as DNA: TGTGCCAGCTCACCACCGGGAGGCGCGGCGCAGTACTTC.

This clone has more than one count but fewer than ten. The V call is TRBV7-8, the J call TRBJ2-1; TRBD2 matches at 8 bases. CDR1 and CDR2 from the germline V gene are SGHVS and FQNEAQ. V dropped 6 bases and J dropped 8; count of bases not matched to a gene: 12. The CDR3 runs to 15 residues. The CDR3 loop is CASSSGGGGIDEQFF. CDR3 nucleotide sequence: TGTGCCAGCAGTTCCGGGGGGGGAGGAATAGATGAGCAGTTCTTC.

J is TRBJ1-2 and V is TRBV10-3, with a tentative D call TRBD1 (5 bases). Trimming stripped 4 bases from V and 3 bases from J, with 12 bases between. The CDR3 is made up of 14 amino acids. Germline CDR1 is ENHRY and CDR2 is SYGVKD. The CDR3 loop reads CAISVGQLDYGYTF. The CDR3 nucleotides are TGTGCCATCAGTGTGGGGCAGTTGGACTATGGCTACACCTTC.

CDR3 loop: CASEGLAGGSGSSYEQYF. Written as DNA, the CDR3 is TGTGCCAGCGAAGGGCTAGCGGGAGGCTCAGGGAGCTCCTACGAGCAGTACTTC. The chain recombines TRBV27 with TRBJ2-7; 11 bases align to TRBD2. Trimming at V came to 8 bases and at J to 0 bases, leaving 15 bases not matched to a gene. Germline V gene sequence: CDR1 MNHEY, CDR2 SMNVEV (reference sequence). The CDR3 covers 18 residues.

The J gene is TRBJ2-1, the V gene TRBV4-3; 7 bases map to TRBD2. V was clipped by 4 bases and J by 10 bases; unmatched bases: 10. The CDR3 consists of 14 residues. Germline CDR1 and CDR2: LGHNA and YSLEER. The DNA for the CDR3 is TGCGCCAGCAGCCCCCTAGCGGAGGTGGGAGAGCAGTTCTTC. Amino acids: CASSPLAEVGEQFF.

J is TRBJ1-5 and V is TRBV6-1, with D maybe TRBD1 (5 bases). Germline CDR1 is MNHNS and CDR2 is SASEGT. The CDR3 is 15 residues long. The V end was cut by 0 bases, the J end by 5 bases, with 11 bases between. In DNA form, the CDR3 reads TGTGCCAGCAGTGAAGCCGCAGGGTTCGATCAGCCCCAGCATTTT. Its protein product is CASSEAAGFDQPQHF.

The chain uses TRBV29-1 and TRBJ2-7, with TRBD1 identical over 10 bases. The CDR3 loop spans 13 amino acids. Germline loops: CDR1 SQVTM, CDR2 ANQGSEA. V shed 6 bases, J shed 7 bases, and the junction held 9 bases outside the gene matches. CDR3 protein: CSVTGTGAREQYF. CDR3 nucleotide sequence: TGCAGCGTAACCGGGACAGGGGCCAGAGAGCAGTACTTC.

This chain links TRBV13 with TRBJ2-1; 7 nucleotides match TRBD2. Losses at the gene ends were 6 bases for V and 5 bases for J; bases not matched to a gene: 7. The CDR3 extends over 14 amino acids. Looked up from germline, CDR1 is PRHDT and CDR2 is FYEKMQ (reference sequence). The CDR3 sequence: CASRGRVGNNEQFF. As DNA, the CDR3 is TGTGCCAGCAGGGGGAGGGTCGGAAACAATGAGCAGTTCTTC.

The chain recombines TRBV7-9 with TRBJ2-1, with D hard to call. This CDR3 spans 11 amino acids. Germline V gene sequence: CDR1 SEHNR, CDR2 FQNEAQ (reference sequence). V was trimmed by 1 base and J by 9 bases, leaving 4 bases between them. The CDR3 DNA sequence: TGTGCCAGCAGCTTAGGGCGTGAGCAGTTCTTC. Protein sequence: CASSLGREQFF.

This clone occurred a few times. The chain links TRBV18 to TRBJ2-7; TRBD2 is a possible D gene (6 bases). Germline CDR1 is KGHSH and CDR2 is LQKENI. Trimming cost V 4 bases and J 7 bases, with 14 bases left between them. The CDR3 is made up of 13 amino acids. This CDR3 reads CASSRVWGEEQYF. CDR3 in DNA: TGTGCCAGCTCACGGGTCTGGGGGGAAGAGCAGTACTTC.

Only a few counts were recorded for this clone. CDR3 protein: CASSGSGNTGELFF. DNA for the CDR3: TGTGCCAGTAGTGGTAGCGGGAACACCGGGGAGCTGTTTTTT. The V gene is TRBV19, the J gene TRBJ2-2, with D possibly matching TRBD2 (6 bases). Trimming left V 5 bases short and J 1 base short, with 8 bases between. The V gene's germline CDR1 is LNHDA and CDR2 SQIVND (reference sequence). This CDR3 is built from 14 residues.

The rearrangement uses TRBV6-6 and TRBJ1-2, with TRBD1 matching over 10 bases. The J segment lost 7 bases and the V segment lost 4 bases, leaving 9 bases of the junction unmatched. CDR1 and CDR2 from the germline V gene are MNHNY and SVGAGI (reference sequence). The CDR3 extends over 15 amino acids. This CDR3 reads CASSFTDRGRSGYTF. CDR3 DNA: TGTGCCAGCAGTTTTACTGACAGGGGGCGGAGTGGCTACACCTTC.

This rearrangement joins TRBV9 to TRBJ1-2; D not resolved. The CDR3 runs to 14 residues. The germline V gene encodes CDR1 SGDLS and CDR2 YYNGEE. Trimming pared 2 bases from V and 4 bases from J, leaving 12 bases between. This chain's CDR3 is CASSVREGLYGYTF. CDR3 coding DNA: TGTGCCAGCAGCGTCCGGGAGGGCCTCTATGGCTACACCTTC. The entire variable domain, with the rest obtained from reference TRBV9 and TRBJ1-2, is as follows: DSGVTQTPKHLITATGQRVTLRCSPRSGDLSVYWYQQSLDQGLQFLIQYYNGEERAKGNILERFSAQQFPDLHSELNLSSLELGDSALYFCASSVREGLYGYTFGSGTRLTVV.

The gene calls are TRBV15 and TRBJ2-1; D tentatively fits TRBD1 or TRBD2 (5 bases each). This CDR3 has 15 residues. V was cut by 3 bases and J by 2 bases, with 11 bases left in between. The germline CDR1 and CDR2 sequences are LNHNV and YYDKDF (reference sequence). Written as DNA, the CDR3 is TGTGCCACCAGCAGTTCCCGGGGCACCTACAATGAGCAGTTCTTC. Translating it yields CATSSSRGTYNEQFF.

Relative to its sample, this clone is medium-sized (0.01 to 0.1%). The gene calls are TRBV19 and TRBJ1-1, with D maybe TRBD1 (6 bases). Trimming removed 5 bases at V and 2 bases at J, with 12 bases between. The length of the CDR3 is 14 residues. Per germline, CDR1 LNHDA and CDR2 SQIVND (reference sequence). The CDR3 sequence is CASSSTRGNTEAFF. In nucleotides, the CDR3 is TGTGCCAGTAGTTCCACCAGGGGAAACACTGAAGCTTTCTTT.

V and J are TRBV5-1 and TRBJ2-1; a weak D match, TRBD1 (5 bases). The germline V gene has CDR1 SGHRS and CDR2 YFSETQ. V was shortened by 3 bases and J by 7 bases, with 20 bases between the two germline ends. This CDR3 spans 16 amino acids. In DNA form, the CDR3 reads TGCGCCAGCAGCTGGGCAGGGTCCGCGGCTCGTAATGAGCAGTTCTTC. Translation gives CASSWAGSAARNEQFF. The full variable domain, with the rest looked up from reference TRBV5-1 and TRBJ2-1, is KAGVTQTPRYLIKTRGQQVTLSCSPISGHRSVSWYQQTPGQGLQFLFEYFSETQRNKGNFPGRFSGRQFSNSRSEMNVSTLELGDSALYLCASSWAGSAARNEQFFGPGTRLTVL.

Only a few counts were recorded for this clone. The chain couples TRBV18 to TRBJ2-2; D is uncertain. The CDR3 is 12 residues long. The V end lost 3 bases, the J end lost 7 bases, and 6 bases lay between the germline ends. Germline values: CDR1 KGHSH, CDR2 LQKENI. CDR3 bases: TGTGCCAGCTCACCCTCTATCGGGGAGCTGTTTTTT. It specifies CASSPSIGELFF.

CDR3 in DNA: TGCGCCAGCAGCCTTGGAGTAATAGGAGATGGCTACACCTTC. It translates to CASSLGVIGDGYTF. V usage is TRBV5-1 and J usage is TRBJ1-2; D unresolved. Trimming removed 4 bases from V and 6 bases from J, with 16 bases in between. Per the germline V gene, CDR1 is SGHRS and CDR2 is YFSETQ. The CDR3 is made up of 14 amino acids.

This rearrangement joins TRBV7-8 to TRBJ2-7; D possibly corresponds to TRBD2 (6 bases). Trimming removed 5 bases at V and 3 bases at J, with 17 bases between. The CDR3 consists of 15 residues. Germline V CDR1 and CDR2: SGHVS, FQNEAQ. The DNA for the CDR3 is TGTGCCAGCAGCCCGACTAGGGAGAGGGTCTACGAGCAGTACTTC. Protein: CASSPTRERVYEQYF.

J is TRBJ2-2 and V is TRBV5-4; tentative D call: TRBD1 (6 bases). Germline loops: CDR1 SGHNT, CDR2 YYREEE (reference sequence). This CDR3 has 15 amino acids. V lost 4 bases to trimming and J lost 1 base, with 11 bases between them. The CDR3 DNA sequence: TGTGCCAGCAGCCTCTTACAGGGGAACACCGGGGAGCTGTTTTTT. As protein: CASSLLQGNTGELFF.

The V gene is TRBV11-3, the J gene TRBJ2-4; D possibly corresponds to TRBD2 (6 bases). Germline CDR1 and CDR2: SGHNT and YENEEA. The CDR3 runs to 16 residues. Between the trimmed V and J ends, which lost 5 bases and 0 bases, there was a span of 14 bases. The CDR3 DNA follows: TGTGCCAGCAGCCCCCGGGAGCTTCTAGCCAAAAACATTCAGTACTTC. Residues: CASSPRELLAKNIQYF.